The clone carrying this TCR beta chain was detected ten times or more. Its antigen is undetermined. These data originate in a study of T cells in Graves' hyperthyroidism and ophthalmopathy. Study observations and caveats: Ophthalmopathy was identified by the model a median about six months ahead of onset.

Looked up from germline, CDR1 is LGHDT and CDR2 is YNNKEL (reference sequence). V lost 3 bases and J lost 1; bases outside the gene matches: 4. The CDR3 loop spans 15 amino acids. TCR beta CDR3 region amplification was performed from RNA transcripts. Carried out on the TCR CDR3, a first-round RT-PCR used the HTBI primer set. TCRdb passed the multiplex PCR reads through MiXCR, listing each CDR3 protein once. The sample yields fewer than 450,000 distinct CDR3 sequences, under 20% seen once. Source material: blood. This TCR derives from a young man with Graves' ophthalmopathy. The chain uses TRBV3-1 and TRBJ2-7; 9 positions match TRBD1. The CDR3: CASSHSGTGSYEQYF. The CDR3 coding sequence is TGTGCCAGCAGCCATTCCGGGACAGGGTCCTACGAGCAGTACTTC.